This T cell receptor beta chain stems from a study of T cell responses to AZD1222 COVID-19 vaccine. Whole-study results and caveats: Only a handful of AZD1222 recipients were seropositive at baseline. Two AZD1222 administrations were followed by greater Spike-specific TCR breadth and depth. Samples come after the peak T cell response, not at day 14. Donors were largely white British and mainly female; clonal diversity was possibly underestimated.

Assay: immunoSEQ multiplex PCR; the TCRdb copy retains only in-frame clones and omits some. The repertoire holds about 70,000 clones, roughly 90% seen once, with approximately 4.7% in the top ten. A word on this clone: Its target is not known.

The germline V gene encodes CDR1 MDHEN and CDR2 SYDVKM. Germline trimming cut 5 bases from V and 5 bases from J; bases unmatched to any gene: 5. This CDR3 is built from 14 residues. This sequence originates from an adult in good health. This specimen consisted of peripheral blood, obtained on day 0 of MenACWY control vaccination. The chain joins TRBV28 to TRBJ2-7, with TRBD1 matching over 11 bases. This CDR3 is CASSPGTGGHEQYF. The CDR3 nucleotides are TGTGCCAGCAGTCCGGGGACAGGGGGTCACGAGCAGTACTTC.